This TCR beta chain was retrieved from a study of vaccination and CD4 T cells after COVID-19. Looking at the study overall: Stimulation of the cells used overlapping spike peptide pools from SARS-CoV-2 and from the common cold coronaviruses HCoV-NL63, HCoV-OC43 and HCoV-229E.

An Oncomine TCR Beta short-read assay was used to sequence the DNA from cultured CD4+ T cells. Cultured CD4+ T cells yielded the extracted genomic DNA. Via MiXCR, TCRdb re-called the PCR reads, giving one row per CDR3 protein. The sample has some 13,000 distinct CDR3 sequences; 50% to 55% are singletons. Study findings and constraints: Median reactive clonotypes, those recognizing SARS-CoV-2, rose from 21 to 38, not significantly.

Treatment in this sample: approximately nine-day PBMC culture with coronavirus spike peptide pools or control peptides (ViraFEST assay). Fresh medium (containing IL-2) replaced half the medium on days 3 and 7. Comments on this clonotype: Its antigen is still unknown.

This clonotype was sampled from a human donor who had recovered from COVID-19. Sequencing was done on a sample of CD4+ T cells from blood, cultured in vitro.

The CDR3 here is CASSINTSGKNTGELFF. Written as DNA, the CDR3 is TGTGCCAGCAGCATCAATACTAGCGGGAAGAACACCGGGGAGCTGTTTTTT. The chain is built from TRBV7-2 and TRBJ2-2; 10 nucleotides agree with TRBD2. The CDR3 has 17 residues. The V gene's germline CDR1 is SGHTA and CDR2 FQGNSA. Losses at the gene ends were 5 bases for V and 1 base for J; bases not matched to a gene: 7.